This T cell receptor (beta chain) was captured by sequencing in a study of T cell responses to AZD1222 COVID-19 vaccine. The study's findings and limits: Donor demographics were predominantly white British with a female majority; clonal diversity may be underestimated. Elevations in Spike-specific TCR breadth and depth followed administration of two AZD1222 doses.

Of note for this clone: What it binds is unknown.

The CDR3 extends over 15 amino acids. Germline-derived CDR1 and CDR2 are SGHRS and YFSETQ. Trimming cost V 0 bases and J 5 bases, with 12 bases left between them. TCRdb keeps only in-frame clones here, not all; method: immunoSEQ multiplex PCR. Altogether approximately 89,000 clones are present, approximately 86% being singletons, with the ten largest covering 5.6%. The material sequenced was peripheral blood, taken 28 days after the second AZD1222 dose. The TCR originated in an adult who received the AZD1222 COVID-19 vaccine. J is TRBJ2-1 and V is TRBV5-1; possibly TRBD2 for D (6 bases). This chain's CDR3 is CASSLDPGEDNEQFF. The CDR3 DNA reads TGCGCCAGCAGCTTGGATCCGGGGGAGGACAATGAGCAGTTCTTC.